This TCR beta chain is from a study of shared clonotypes between healthy human individuals. V was pared by 4 bases and J by 9 bases, with 17 bases between. The V gene's germline CDR1 is SGDLS and CDR2 YYNGEE. The CDR3 is 14 residues long. The sample holds one count of this clone. Profiled with immunoSEQ multiplex PCR; TCRdb holds only in-frame clones, not every one. The top ten clones hold around 1.4% of a sample with under 1,100,000 clones, around 75% of them seen once. The V gene is TRBV9, the J gene TRBJ2-4, with D tentatively TRBD1 or TRBD2 (7 bases each). The sequenced sample was memory CD4+ T cells sorted from blood. Specified subset: CD45RA-negative fraction. The receptor was isolated from a man aged 18 to 29 in good health. The CDR3: CASSNPTGEGIQYF. The CDR3 nucleotides read TGTGCCAGCAGCAATCCCACAGGGGAGGGCATTCAGTACTTC.